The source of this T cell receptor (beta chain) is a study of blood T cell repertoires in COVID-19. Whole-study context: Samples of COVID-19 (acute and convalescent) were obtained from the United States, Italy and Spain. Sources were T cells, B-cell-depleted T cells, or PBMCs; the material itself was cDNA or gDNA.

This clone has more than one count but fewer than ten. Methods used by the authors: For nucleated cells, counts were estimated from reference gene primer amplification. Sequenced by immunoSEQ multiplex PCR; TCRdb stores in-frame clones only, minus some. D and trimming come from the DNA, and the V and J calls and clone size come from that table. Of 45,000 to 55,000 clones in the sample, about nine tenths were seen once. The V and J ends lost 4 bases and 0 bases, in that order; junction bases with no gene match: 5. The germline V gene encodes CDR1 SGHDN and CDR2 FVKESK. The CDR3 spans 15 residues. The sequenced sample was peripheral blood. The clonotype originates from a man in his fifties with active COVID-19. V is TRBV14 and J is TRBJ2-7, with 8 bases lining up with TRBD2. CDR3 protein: CASSPRGGRSYEQYF. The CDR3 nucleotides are TGTGCCAGCAGCCCCCGGGGGGGCCGCTCCTACGAGCAGTACTTC.